These 17 T cell receptor beta chains share one sample of origin, sequenced in a study of T cells in Graves' hyperthyroidism and ophthalmopathy. Amplification of TCR beta CDR3 regions was performed using RNA transcripts as template. First-round RT-PCR targeting the TCR CDR3 was performed with the HTBI primer set. Via MiXCR, TCRdb re-called the multiplex PCR reads, giving one row per CDR3 protein. The sample has 700,000 to 850,000 distinct CDR3 sequences, 35% seen once; the top ten hold 30% to 40%. Sequenced input: blood. These receptors were collected from a woman aged 40-49 years with Graves' hyperthyroidism.

The V and J genes are TRBV14 and TRBJ1-1; maybe TRBD1 (5 bases). Germline-derived CDR1 and CDR2 are SGHDN and FVKESK. This CDR3 has 12 residues. V was trimmed by 7 bases and J by 7 bases, leaving 13 bases between them. The CDR3 region is CASNIRGVEAFF. For the CDR3, the DNA is TGTGCCAGCAACATAAGAGGGGTTGAAGCTTTCTTT.

The gene calls are TRBV11-1 and TRBJ1-1; unclear D gene. The germline V gene encodes CDR1 SGHAT and CDR2 FQDESV (reference sequence). This CDR3 spans 13 amino acids. V was trimmed by 5 bases and J by 11 bases, leaving 18 bases between them. The CDR3, as DNA: TGTGCCAGCAGCCTCGGTATGGGAACCCGGGCTTTCTTT. It encodes CASSLGMGTRAFF.

This rearrangement joins TRBV6-6 to TRBJ2-6; D is undetermined. Germline V CDR1 and CDR2: MNHNY, SVGAGI (reference sequence). The CDR3 length is 10 residues. The V end was cut by 2 bases, the J end by 15 bases, with 5 bases between. The CDR3 is CASSYEDLTF. The CDR3 nucleotides are TGTGCCAGCAGTTACGAGGACCTGACTTTC.

At least ten counts were recorded for this clonotype. The chain has TRBV7-9 and TRBJ2-5; 8 bases are a match to TRBD1. This CDR3 has 16 residues. Germline-derived CDR1 and CDR2 are SEHNR and FQNEAQ (reference sequence). V lost 5 bases and J lost 5; bases outside the gene matches: 13. The CDR3 region has the DNA TGTGCCAGCAGCCTAAATCCGCAGGGGGCGCAGGAGACCCAGTACTTC. Its protein product is CASSLNPQGAQETQYF.

V is TRBV7-9 and J is TRBJ1-1; the D gene is possibly TRBD1 (5 bases). The V gene lost 5 bases and the J gene lost 8 bases, with 12 bases spanning the gap. The CDR3 contains 12 residues. From germline, CDR1 is SEHNR and CDR2 FQNEAQ (reference sequence). The DNA for the CDR3 is TGTGCCAGCAGCCGCAGGGTAGCCGAAGCTTTCTTT. Amino acids: CASSRRVAEAFF.

This clonotype was detected only a few times. V gene TRBV4-1 combines with J gene TRBJ1-2, with TRBD1 matching 9 bases. The V segment lost 0 bases and the J segment 8 bases; nucleotides outside the gene matches: 7. The CDR3 spans 15 residues. The germline CDR1 and CDR2 sequences are MGHRA and YSYEKL. CDR3 DNA sequence: TGCGCCAGCAGCCAAGATATAGGGACAGGGAGAGGCTACACCTTC. Its translation: CASSQDIGTGRGYTF.

This clonotype was detected only once. The chain couples TRBV5-5 to TRBJ1-5; 9 nucleotides agree with TRBD1. Germline CDR1 and CDR2: SGHKS and YYEKEE (reference sequence). The V and J ends lost 0 bases and 4 bases, in that order; junction bases with no gene match: 5. The CDR3 extends over 16 amino acids. CDR3 region: CASSLGGQGINQPQHF. The CDR3 DNA reads as TGTGCCAGCAGCTTGGGGGGACAGGGAATAAATCAGCCCCAGCATTTT.

The V gene is TRBV10-3, the J gene TRBJ2-7, with TRBD1 identical over 8 bases. Germline lookup yields CDR1 ENHRY and CDR2 SYGVKD. The J segment lost 4 bases and the V segment lost 7 bases, leaving 6 bases of the junction unmatched. This CDR3 spans 13 amino acids. In DNA form, the CDR3 reads TGTGCCATCAATGGACAGGGAGATTACGAGCAGTACTTC. Its protein product is CAINGQGDYEQYF.

The sample holds a few counts of this clonotype. This sequence joins TRBV5-1 and TRBJ1-4, with 7 bases fitting TRBD1. V shed 0 bases, J shed 5 bases, and the junction held 4 bases outside the gene matches. This CDR3 spans 15 amino acids. Germline-derived CDR1 and CDR2 are SGHRS and YFSETQ. The CDR3 nucleotides read TGCGCCAGCAGCTTGGTGACAGGGCAGAATGAAAAACTGTTTTTT. This sequence encodes CASSLVTGQNEKLFF.

The CDR3 loop is CASSRQGLRETQYF. The CDR3 DNA reads TGCGCCAGCAGTCGACAGGGACTCAGGGAGACCCAGTACTTC. The V gene is TRBV10-1, the J gene TRBJ2-5, with TRBD1 as a possible D gene (7 bases). This CDR3 is 14 amino acids long. V dropped 5 bases and J dropped 5 bases, with 15 bases sitting between them. The germline V gene has CDR1 WNHNN and CDR2 SYGVQD (reference sequence).

The chain recombines TRBV6-1 with TRBJ2-3, with 7 bases lining up with TRBD2. The CDR3 consists of 18 residues. Trimming took 6 bases from V and 3 from J; bases not matched to a gene: 18. Per the germline V gene, CDR1 is MNHNS and CDR2 is SASEGT. The CDR3 DNA sequence: TGTGCCAGCAGCTTCCGGAACTATGCGGGAGATGGAACAGATACGCAGTATTTT. Amino acids: CASSFRNYAGDGTDTQYF.

About this clonotype: A much larger clonotype is one base distant, so this may be a read error. The chain has TRBV7-2 and TRBJ1-6; no clear D. This CDR3 has 15 amino acids. V lost 1 base, J lost 9 bases, and 13 bases lay in between. Germline CDR1 is SGHTA and CDR2 is FQGNSA. CDR3 coding DNA: TGTGCCAGCAGCTTAGGAGAGTGGAGGTTTTCACCCCTCCACTTT. Encoded protein: CASSLGEWRFSPLHF.

On this clonotype: It is likely a read error, because the conserved phenylalanine at the end of the CDR3 is missing. The chain combines TRBV6-1 with TRBJ1-1; D unresolved. Germline CDR1 and CDR2: MNHNS and SASEGT. V lost 7 bases, J lost 1 base, and 13 bases lay in between. This CDR3 is built from 14 residues. The CDR3 bases are TGTGCCAGCACCGAGAACACATGGAACACTGAAGCTTTCTCT. Translated, it gives CASTENTWNTEAFS.

The table lists this clonotype with many counts. This chain uses TRBV5-5 with TRBJ2-6; D unresolved. The CDR3 is made up of 17 amino acids. CDR1 SGHKS and CDR2 YYEKEE come from the germline V gene (reference sequence). Between the trimmed V and J ends, which lost 0 bases and 0 bases, there was a span of 10 bases. The CDR3 is CASSLAAVNSGANVLTF. In DNA, the CDR3 is TGTGCCAGCAGCTTGGCCGCAGTAAACTCTGGGGCCAACGTCCTGACTTTC.

The CDR3, as DNA: TGTGCCAGCAGTCATCCCGGGACAGCCTCACCCCTCCACTTT. Its translation: CASSHPGTASPLHF. The chain combines TRBV11-2 with TRBJ1-6, with 7 nucleotides matching TRBD1. CDR3 size: 14 residues. The germline V gene encodes CDR1 SGHAT and CDR2 FQNNGV. The V gene end was trimmed by 6 bases and the J gene end by 10 bases; junction bases not matched to a gene: 9.

In this sample, this clonotype turned up many times. V and J are TRBV24-1 and TRBJ2-5; no firm D call. Germline loops: CDR1 KGHDR, CDR2 SFDVKD. Deletions cut 2 bases from V and 5 bases from J, with 2 bases between. The CDR3 consists of 11 residues. In DNA, the CDR3 is TGTGCCACCAGTGATTCGGAGACCCAGTACTTC. Translated, it gives CATSDSETQYF.

With respect to this clonotype: The junction departs from germline at one end; a sequencing error may be responsible. The chain has TRBV10-2 and TRBJ2-6; the D gene is possibly TRBD1 (5 bases). The CDR3 is 15 amino acids. Per germline, CDR1 WSHSY and CDR2 SAAADI. The chain's CDR3 is CASSERLSGANILTF. The CDR3 nucleotides read TGCGCCAGCAGTGAGCGTCTCTCTGGGGCCAACATCCTGACTTTC.